This T cell receptor beta chain was sequenced for a study of cytomegalovirus exposure and HLA in healthy donors. Study outcomes and limitations: Immune exposure data for these donors was limited to CMV serostatus. Later, an analysis found that common viral pathogens appeared to be linked with several of the most significant clusters.

This CDR3 has 18 residues. From germline, CDR1 is GTSNPN and CDR2 SVGIG (reference sequence). Trimming at V came to 5 bases and at J to 0 bases, leaving 15 bases not matched to a gene. Comments on this clone: What it binds is not known.

PCR amplification relied on 60 Vbeta primers (plus 13 Jbeta primers). TCRdb keeps only in-frame clones here, not all; method: immunoSEQ multiplex PCR. The sample lists about 250,000 clones; roughly 80% were seen once. V usage is TRBV30 and J usage is TRBJ1-4; 7 bases match TRBD1. This receptor was identified in a girl aged 2-9 years in good health and CMV-seronegative. Sequenced material: PBMCs. CDR3 in amino acids: CAWSPLRGQFATNEKLFF. For the CDR3, the DNA is TGTGCCTGGTCCCCTTTGAGGGGACAGTTCGCAACTAATGAAAAACTGTTTTTT.